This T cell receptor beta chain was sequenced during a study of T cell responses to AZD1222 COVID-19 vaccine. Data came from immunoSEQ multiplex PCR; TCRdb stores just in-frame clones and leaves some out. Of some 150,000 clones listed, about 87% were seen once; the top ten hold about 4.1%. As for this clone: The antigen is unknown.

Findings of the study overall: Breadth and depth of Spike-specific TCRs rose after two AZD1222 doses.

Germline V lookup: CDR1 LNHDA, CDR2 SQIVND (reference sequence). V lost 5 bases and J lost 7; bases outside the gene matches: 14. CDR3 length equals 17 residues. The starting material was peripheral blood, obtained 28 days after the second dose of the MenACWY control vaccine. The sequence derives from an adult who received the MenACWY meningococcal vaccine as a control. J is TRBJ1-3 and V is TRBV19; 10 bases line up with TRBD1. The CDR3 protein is CASSSRFPGQGSNTIYF. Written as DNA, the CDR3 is TGTGCCAGTAGTTCTCGCTTTCCGGGACAGGGGAGCAACACCATATATTTT.